This T cell receptor (beta chain) was captured in a study of identical twins. TCRdb reanalysed the 5' RACE reads using MiXCR and keeps one entry per CDR3 protein. The sample has under 900,000 distinct CDR3 sequences, 18% seen once. With 5 bases removed from V and 14 bases from J, the gap between germline ends came to 20 bases. Germline CDR1 and CDR2: LNHNV and YYDKDF (reference sequence). The CDR3 has 13 residues. The sample was also linked to a second study, of T cells expressing NK-cell markers. From that second work: Cells sorted as CD3+CD56+NKG2C+, CD3+CD56+NKG2C- and CD3+CD56-NKG2C+ T cells supplied the TCR beta repertoires. These same clonotypes (in several donors) also led the CD3+CD56-NKG2C+ fraction.

The chain carries TRBV15 and TRBJ2-3; TRBD2 is a possible D gene (6 bases). This clonotype originated in a woman aged 18-29 years in good health. Sequencing was done on a sample of PBMCs. The CDR3 DNA reads TGTGCCACCAGCGGGGCCGGGACTCCGGTCGCGTATTTT. It codes for CATSGAGTPVAYF.